The 22 T cell receptor beta chains given below trace back to one sample, sequenced in a study of blood T cell repertoires in COVID-19. TCRdb's table, derived via immunoSEQ multiplex PCR, lists solely in-frame clones and lacks some. This table has 90,000 to 100,000 clones, over 75% appearing once. The material sequenced was peripheral blood. All receptors come from a man aged 50-60 years with acute or convalescent COVID-19.

The chain joins TRBV7-2 to TRBJ2-1, with D perhaps TRBD1 (5 bases). The CDR3 consists of 13 residues. Between the trimmed V and J ends, which lost 6 bases and 4 bases, there was a span of 10 bases. The germline V gene has CDR1 SGHTA and CDR2 FQGNSA. CDR3 protein: CASRLTVYNEQFF. The CDR3 nucleotides are TGTGCCAGCAGACTGACAGTTTACAATGAGCAGTTCTTC.

The chain combines TRBV5-1 with TRBJ1-1; D not certain. The CDR3 runs to 14 residues. Germline V gene data show CDR1 as SGHRS and CDR2 as YFSETQ. Trimming took off 0 bases at V and 4 bases at J, with 10 bases between the two ends. In DNA, the CDR3 is TGCGCCAGCAGCTTGGCCGGGAAACTCACTGAAGCTTTCTTT. The encoded protein is CASSLAGKLTEAFF.

This clone was counted once. This rearrangement joins TRBV18 to TRBJ1-1, with 8 bases identical to TRBD1. The CDR3 runs to 15 residues. CDR1 is KGHSH and CDR2 is LQKENI in the germline V gene. V lost 3 bases and J lost 2; bases outside the gene matches: 5. CDR3 nucleotide sequence: TGTGCCAGCTCACCGGGACAGGAACCAAACACTGAAGCTTTCTTT. Residues: CASSPGQEPNTEAFF.

The gene calls are TRBV27 and TRBJ2-1; 11 nucleotides agree with TRBD2. Per the germline V gene, CDR1 is MNHEY and CDR2 is SMNVEV (reference sequence). J lost 4 bases, V lost 3 bases, and 5 bases had no gene match. The CDR3 consists of 16 residues. CDR3 bases: TGTGCCAGCAGTTTTCGGGGGACTAGCGGTTACAATGAGCAGTTCTTC. It specifies CASSFRGTSGYNEQFF.

This sequence joins TRBV7-8 and TRBJ1-5; D unclear. The V gene's germline CDR1 is SGHVS and CDR2 FQNEAQ. This CDR3 has 13 amino acids. V was shortened by 7 bases and J by 5 bases, with 12 bases between the two germline ends. CDR3 sequence reads: CASTRRADQPQHF. In DNA form, the CDR3 reads TGTGCCAGCACCCGGCGGGCCGATCAGCCCCAGCATTTT.

The chain joins TRBV11-2 to TRBJ1-3, with D possibly being TRBD1 (6 bases). The germline V and J ends were trimmed by 4 bases and 2 bases, with 15 bases remaining between them. Germline-derived CDR1 and CDR2 are SGHAT and FQNNGV. This CDR3 contains 16 residues. CDR3 sequence reads: CASSSRQAKAGNTIYF. DNA of the CDR3: TGTGCCAGCAGCTCACGACAGGCCAAGGCTGGAAACACCATATATTTT.

The chain links TRBV28 to TRBJ1-1; tentatively, D is TRBD1 (5 bases). The CDR3 extends over 13 amino acids. Trimming left V 3 bases short and J 11 bases short, with 16 bases between. Germline lookup yields CDR1 MDHEN and CDR2 SYDVKM. The CDR3 DNA reads TGTGCCAGCAGTTTTGAGGAGGGGAGGAGGGCTTTCTTT. Translated, it gives CASSFEEGRRAFF.

The rearrangement joins TRBV7-2 to TRBJ2-2; D possibly corresponds to TRBD2 (5 bases). V was cut by 1 base and J by 6 bases, with 15 bases left in between. CDR1 and CDR2 from the germline V gene are SGHTA and FQGNSA. This CDR3 is 16 amino acids long. CDR3 bases: TGTGCCAGCAGCTTAGAACTAGTAGGTGTCGCCGGGGAGCTGTTTTTT. This translates into CASSLELVGVAGELFF.

V is TRBV6-5 and J is TRBJ2-1; the match to TRBD2 covers 10 bases. CDR1 is MNHEY, CDR2 SVGAGI, per germline. V gave up 6 bases and J gave up 4 bases; unmatched junction bases: 6. The CDR3 runs to 15 residues. CDR3 in DNA: TGTGCCAGCAGCGTTACTAGCGGGGCGTACAATGAGCAGTTCTTC. Translation gives CASSVTSGAYNEQFF.

This chain joins TRBV5-5 and TRBJ1-1; TRBD1 aligns across 7 bases. This CDR3 has 15 residues. V dropped 4 bases and J dropped 1; count of bases not matched to a gene: 7. The germline CDR1 and CDR2 sequences are SGHKS and YYEKEE (reference sequence). The CDR3 region is CASSPMGQQNTEAFF. CDR3 bases: TGTGCCAGCAGCCCGATGGGACAGCAGAACACTGAAGCTTTCTTT.

The V call is TRBV11-3, the J call TRBJ2-7; 7 bases fit TRBD1. The CDR3 is made up of 16 amino acids. Unmatched junction bases numbered 18, after V lost 1 base and J lost 12 bases. Per the germline V gene, CDR1 is SGHNT and CDR2 is YENEEA. The CDR3 sequence is CASSLAPGTVLSVPYF. The DNA of the CDR3 is TGTGCCAGCAGCTTAGCCCCCGGGACAGTGTTGTCAGTGCCGTACTTC. The full variable domain, with the rest looked up from reference TRBV11-3 and TRBJ2-7, is EAGVVQSPRYKIIEKKQPVAFWCNPISGHNTLYWYLQNLGQGPELLIRYENEEAVDDSQLPKDRFSAERLKGVDSTLKIQPAELGDSAVYLCASSLAPGTVLSVPYFGPGTRLTVT.

This clone was seen repeatedly, ten times or more. The chain uses TRBV9 and TRBJ2-3, with D possibly being TRBD1 (6 bases). This CDR3 region has 16 residues. The germline V and J ends were trimmed by 3 bases and 4 bases, with 18 bases remaining between them. Germline values: CDR1 SGDLS, CDR2 YYNGEE. CDR3 loop: CASSGQRGQGSDTQYF. The CDR3 coding sequence is TGTGCCAGCAGCGGCCAACGGGGCCAGGGGTCAGATACGCAGTATTTT.

The J gene is TRBJ1-2, the V gene TRBV29-1; D is perhaps TRBD1 (6 bases). Germline V gives CDR1 SQVTM, CDR2 ANQGSEA. The CDR3 loop spans 13 amino acids. V lost 3 bases and J 4 bases, leaving 12 bases between the germline ends. The CDR3 nucleotides are TGCAGCGTTGAGTGGGGGCGCGGCTATGGCTACACCTTC. Translated: CSVEWGRGYGYTF.

V and J are TRBV19 and TRBJ1-4, with a tentative D call TRBD1 (5 bases). This CDR3 has 15 residues. V was trimmed by 5 bases and J by 3 bases, leaving 13 bases between them. CDR1 is LNHDA and CDR2 is SQIVND in the germline V gene (reference sequence). The CDR3 is CASSVQGGANEKLFF. Here the CDR3 DNA reads TGTGCCAGTAGTGTCCAGGGTGGCGCTAATGAAAAACTGTTTTTT.

This chain joins TRBV6-5 and TRBJ2-7; 7 nucleotides agree with TRBD1. The trim removed 6 bases at V and 0 bases at J, leaving 8 bases unmatched. Germline values: CDR1 MNHEY, CDR2 SVGAGI. The CDR3 extends over 15 amino acids. The DNA of the CDR3 is TGTGCCAGCAGCAGACACGGGACAGCCTCCTACGAGCAGTACTTC. This translates into CASSRHGTASYEQYF.

This chain uses TRBV18 with TRBJ1-1; 7 bases map to TRBD1. The CDR3 loop spans 15 amino acids. The V and J ends lost 0 bases and 2 bases, in that order; junction bases with no gene match: 3. Per germline, CDR1 KGHSH and CDR2 LQKENI. The CDR3 DNA reads as TGTGCCAGCTCACCACCGAGACAGGGTAACACTGAAGCTTTCTTT. This gives the protein CASSPPRQGNTEAFF.

The rearrangement uses TRBV28 and TRBJ2-7; tentative D call: TRBD1 (5 bases). The CDR3 sequence is 14 residues long. V was clipped by 3 bases and J by 1 base, with 10 bases between them. Germline CDR1 is MDHEN and CDR2 is SYDVKM. The CDR3 DNA follows: TGTGCCAGCAGTTTTACAGGCCTGTCCTACGAGCAGTACTTC. Translating it yields CASSFTGLSYEQYF.

This clone showed up just a few times. This chain uses TRBV6-5 with TRBJ2-7; maybe TRBD1 (6 bases). V dropped 5 bases and J dropped 0 bases, with 11 bases sitting between them. Germline V gene sequence: CDR1 MNHEY, CDR2 SVGAGI. This CDR3 is 14 amino acids long. In DNA form, the CDR3 reads TGTGCCAGCAGTCGGTCGGACAGCTCCTACGAGCAGTACTTC. Its protein is CASSRSDSSYEQYF.

The CDR3 is CASSPGTGEGEQYF. DNA for the CDR3: TGTGCCAGCTCACCCGGGACAGGGGAAGGCGAGCAGTACTTC. V is TRBV18 and J is TRBJ2-7; 10 nucleotides align to TRBD1. Germline CDR1 reads KGHSH; CDR2 reads LQKENI. This CDR3 spans 14 amino acids. V gave up 3 bases and J gave up 6 bases; unmatched junction bases: 5.

The J gene is TRBJ2-5, the V gene TRBV6-5, with 7 bases fitting TRBD2. The CDR3 totals 13 residues. The V segment lost 4 bases and the J segment 4 bases; nucleotides outside the gene matches: 3. Germline V CDR1 and CDR2: MNHEY, SVGAGI. The chain's CDR3 is CASSSTSRETQYF. The CDR3 DNA reads TGTGCCAGCAGTTCGACTAGCAGAGAGACCCAGTACTTC.

The genes are TRBV5-4 and TRBJ2-2; TRBD2 aligns across 9 bases. CDR3 length: 17 amino acids. CDR1 and CDR2 (germline): SGHNT, YYREEE (reference sequence). V gave up 4 bases and J gave up 2 bases; unmatched junction bases: 9. In DNA form, the CDR3 reads TGTGCCAGCAGCCCAATTAGCGGGAGCAAAAACACCGGGGAGCTGTTTTTT. This translates into CASSPISGSKNTGELFF.

This clone has just one count. The chain employs TRBV5-1 and TRBJ1-1; no clear D. The V end lost 5 bases, the J end lost 2 bases, and 13 bases lay between the germline ends. Germline V CDR1 and CDR2: SGHRS, YFSETQ. The CDR3 length is 14 residues. The CDR3 reads CASSQRASNTEAFF. The CDR3 DNA sequence: TGCGCCAGCAGTCAGAGGGCGTCAAACACTGAAGCTTTCTTT.